The rows below give T cell receptor beta chains drawn from one sample of a study of blood T cells in healthy people across ages. TCRdb fed the 5' RACE reads into MiXCR, producing one record per CDR3 protein. The sample lists 650,000 or so distinct CDR3 sequences; around 50% were seen once. Material: blood. The receptors derive from a woman older than 75 in good health. The CDR3 runs from the conserved cysteine through the conserved F or W. D genes are given only for firm matches. Size is stated for part of the rows, as once, few or many counts, or as a class when the clone is expanded.

d_gene,j_gene,abundance,v_gene,CDR3aa,CDR3nt
NA,TRBJ2-3,NA,TRBV6-2/TRBV6-3,CTSSYAGDSTDTQYF,TGTACCAGCAGTTACGCCGGCGACAGCACAGATACGCAGTATTTT
NA,TRBJ1-1,few,TRBV12-3/TRBV12-4,CASRAQDGNTEAFF,TGTGCCAGCAGGGCACAGGACGGGAACACTGAAGCTTTCTTT
TRBD2,TRBJ2-1,NA,TRBV29-1,CSVIMAGAFGTYNEQFF,TGCAGCGTAATCATGGCGGGAGCTTTTGGGACCTACAATGAGCAGTTCTTC
NA,TRBJ2-7,NA,TRBV29-1,CSVVSRGHSYEQYF,TGCAGCGTTGTTAGCCGGGGGCACTCCTACGAGCAGTACTTC
TRBD2,TRBJ2-1,few,TRBV28,CASSLPLAGLYNEQFF,TGTGCCAGCAGCTTGCCCCTAGCGGGACTCTACAATGAGCAGTTCTTC
NA,TRBJ2-2,NA,TRBV2,CASSLQGEVTGELFF,TGTGCCAGCAGCTTGCAGGGGGAGGTCACCGGGGAGCTGTTTTTT
NA,TRBJ2-2,NA,TRBV6-6,CASTAGGRPGELFF,TGTGCCAGCACCGCGGGTGGCAGACCCGGGGAGCTGTTTTTT
TRBD1,TRBJ2-3,many,TRBV20-1,CSADWTGATDTQYF,TGCAGTGCCGACTGGACAGGGGCGACAGATACGCAGTATTTT
NA,TRBJ2-7,NA,TRBV7-2,CASSSDSGKSSYEQYF,TGTGCCAGCAGCTCTGATAGCGGAAAGAGCTCCTACGAGCAGTACTTC
TRBD1,TRBJ1-2,many,TRBV6-6,CASSRLYGQGEDYGYTF,TGTGCCAGCAGCCGACTTTACGGACAGGGCGAGGACTATGGCTACACCTTC
TRBD1,TRBJ1-2,NA,TRBV7-2,CASSTRQGINYGYTF,TGTGCCAGCAGCACTCGACAGGGCATTAACTATGGCTACACCTTC
NA,TRBJ2-7,few,TRBV25-1,CASSEWTGPEQYF,TGTGCCAGCAGTGAATGGACCGGGCCCGAGCAGTACTTC
TRBD1,TRBJ2-7,NA,TRBV24-1,CATSDLRQGTYEQYF,TGTGCCACCAGTGATTTGCGACAGGGTACCTACGAGCAGTACTTC
NA,TRBJ1-2,NA,TRBV7-2,CASSFFQGSNYGYTF,TGTGCCAGCAGCTTCTTTCAGGGTTCGAACTATGGCTACACCTTC
NA,TRBJ2-1,once,TRBV5-1,CASNQRGGLSYNEQFF,TGCGCCAGCAACCAGAGGGGAGGCCTCTCCTACAATGAGCAGTTCTTC
TRBD1,TRBJ1-4,NA,TRBV29-1,CSVEPTGTGSEKLFF,TGCAGCGTTGAACCCACCGGGACAGGGAGTGAAAAACTGTTTTTT
NA,TRBJ2-7,many,TRBV6-5,CASSLGHGSYEQYF,TGTGCCAGCAGTTTGGGGCATGGGTCCTACGAGCAGTACTTC
NA,TRBJ1-2,NA,TRBV7-2,CASNPTPAGVGYTF,TGTGCCAGCAATCCGACGCCGGCCGGGGTTGGCTACACCTTC
NA,TRBJ1-2,many,TRBV20-1,CSARDPVYGYTF,TGCAGTGCTAGAGATCCCGTCTATGGCTACACCTTC
NA,TRBJ2-5,many,TRBV9,CASSANRGGKETQYF,TGTGCCAGCAGCGCTAACCGAGGGGGTAAAGAGACCCAGTACTTC
NA,TRBJ2-3,many,TRBV4-2,CASSQAILVDTQYF,TGTGCCAGCAGCCAAGCGATTCTAGTGGATACGCAGTATTTT
NA,TRBJ1-2,many,TRBV20-1,CSARDPSTANYGYTF,TGCAGTGCTAGAGATCCTAGCACGGCTAACTATGGCTACACCTTC
TRBD1,TRBJ2-5,many,TRBV28,CASSHDRVRFGETQYF,TGTGCCAGCAGTCACGACAGGGTGAGGTTCGGAGAGACCCAGTACTTC
TRBD2,TRBJ2-5,few,TRBV25-1,CASSGTSFRETQYF,TGTGCCAGCAGTGGGACTAGTTTTCGGGAGACCCAGTACTTC
TRBD2,TRBJ2-3,NA,TRBV4-3,CASSQDTGGGDTQYF,TGCGCCAGCAGCCAAGATACGGGAGGGGGAGATACGCAGTATTTT
TRBD1,TRBJ1-2,NA,TRBV20-1,CSAPTGIDYGYTF,TGCAGTGCCCCGACAGGGATCGACTATGGCTACACCTTC
NA,TRBJ2-7,NA,TRBV24-1,CATSESGWYNEQYF,TGTGCCACCAGTGAGAGCGGCTGGTACAATGAGCAGTACTTC
TRBD1,TRBJ2-7,NA,TRBV4-1,CASSQEGQPYEQYF,TGCGCCAGCAGCCAAGAGGGACAGCCCTACGAGCAGTACTTC
NA,TRBJ2-5,many,TRBV3-1,CASSPRKVQGLRTQYF,TGTGCCAGCAGCCCAAGAAAAGTACAAGGCCTTAGGACCCAGTACTTC
NA,TRBJ2-4,many,TRBV12-3/TRBV12-4,CASSLASGSDIQYF,TGTGCCAGCAGTTTAGCATCCGGGAGTGACATTCAGTACTTC
TRBD2,TRBJ2-1,NA,TRBV7-7,CASSSTSGGPWEYNEQFF,TGTGCTAGCAGCTCGACTAGCGGGGGGCCCTGGGAGTACAATGAGCAGTTCTTC
NA,TRBJ2-3,once,TRBV3-1,CASSRKYPGDTQYF,TGTGCCAGCAGCCGAAAATACCCAGGGGATACGCAGTATTTT
NA,TRBJ1-1,NA,TRBV7-9,CASSPRDTKNTEAFF,TGTGCCAGCTCCCCTCGGGACACGAAGAACACTGAAGCTTTCTTT
NA,TRBJ2-5,many,TRBV29-1,CSVEEVGAGETQYF,TGCAGCGTTGAAGAAGTCGGGGCAGGAGAGACCCAGTACTTC
NA,TRBJ2-1,NA,TRBV15,CATSREKGRASYNEQFF,TGTGCCACCAGCAGAGAAAAAGGGCGAGCCTCCTACAATGAGCAGTTCTTC
TRBD1,TRBJ1-6,once,TRBV7-2,CASSLLPTGLRSPLHF,TGTGCCAGCAGCTTATTACCGACAGGGTTACGGTCGCCCCTCCACTTT
NA,TRBJ2-1,NA,TRBV5-1,CASSFGDDWGAYNEQFF,TGCGCCAGCAGCTTCGGAGATGACTGGGGGGCCTACAATGAGCAGTTCTTC
TRBD2,TRBJ2-5,few,TRBV25-1,CASSAYSLAGRGNEQYF,TGTGCCAGCAGTGCCTACTCCCTAGCGGGGAGGGGGAATGAGCAGTACTTC
NA,TRBJ2-7,few,TRBV7-2,CASSLEQDNEQYF,TGTGCCAGCAGCTTAGAACAGGATAATGAGCAGTACTTC
NA,TRBJ2-1,few,TRBV7-9,CASSIGEWRYEQFF,TGTGCCAGCAGCATAGGGGAATGGAGGTATGAGCAGTTCTTC
NA,TRBJ2-2,many,TRBV5-1,CASSYSLGTGELFF,TGCGCCAGCAGCTATTCTTTAGGCACCGGGGAGCTGTTTTTT
NA,TRBJ2-5,NA,TRBV4-3,CASSQDLVSGRETQYF,TGCGCCAGCAGCCAAGATCTAGTTTCAGGGCGAGAGACCCAGTACTTC
NA,TRBJ2-1,NA,TRBV20-1,CSAEGSAASYNEQLF,TGCAGTGCCGAAGGGAGCGCCGCCTCCTACAATGAGCAGCTCTTC
TRBD2,TRBJ2-1,NA,TRBV6-5,CASTTAGLQQFF,TGTGCCAGCACCACAGCGGGACTACAACAGTTCTTC
NA,TRBJ2-7,many,TRBV5-1,CASSFRTDVSYEQYF,TGCGCCAGCAGCTTCCGGACAGACGTCTCCTACGAGCAGTACTTC
NA,TRBJ1-5,few,TRBV30,CAWNGVLDQPQHF,TGTGCCTGGAACGGGGTTCTCGATCAGCCCCAGCATTTT
NA,TRBJ2-5,NA,TRBV7-2,CASSVRRKQTQYF,TGTGCCAGCAGCGTAAGGAGGAAACAGACCCAGTACTTC
NA,TRBJ2-7,many,TRBV20-1,CSARGGIMGGEQYF,TGCAGTGCTAGAGGGGGGATAATGGGCGGCGAGCAGTACTTC
NA,TRBJ2-3,NA,TRBV6-6,CASSQAGPADTQYF,TGTGCCAGCAGCCAGGCCGGGCCGGCAGATACGCAGTATTTT
NA,TRBJ1-1,few,TRBV7-3,CASSTQGNTEAFF,TGTGCCAGCAGCACTCAGGGGAACACTGAAGCTTTCTTT